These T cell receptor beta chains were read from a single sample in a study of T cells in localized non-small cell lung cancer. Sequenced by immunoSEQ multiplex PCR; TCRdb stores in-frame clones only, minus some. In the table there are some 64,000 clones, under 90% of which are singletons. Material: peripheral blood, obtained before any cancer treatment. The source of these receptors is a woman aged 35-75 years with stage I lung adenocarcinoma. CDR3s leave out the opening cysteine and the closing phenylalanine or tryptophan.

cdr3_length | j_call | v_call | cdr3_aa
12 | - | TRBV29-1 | SVSGGRSSYEQY
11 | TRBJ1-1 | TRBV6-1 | ASRAGTINEAF
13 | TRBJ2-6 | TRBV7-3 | ASSWDRSGANVLT
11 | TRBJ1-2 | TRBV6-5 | ASSYGGDYGYT
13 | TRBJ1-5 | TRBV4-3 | ASSQEDRANQPQH
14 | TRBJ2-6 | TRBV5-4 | ASSRGGRDSSSVLT
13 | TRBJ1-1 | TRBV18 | ASSPRGGMNTEAF
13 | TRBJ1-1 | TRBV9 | ASSVSGGAGTEAF
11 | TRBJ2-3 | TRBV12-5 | ASGLVTSSPVY
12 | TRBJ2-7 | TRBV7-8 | ASSLRGIAYEQY
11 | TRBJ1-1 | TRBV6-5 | ASSYSWGTEAF
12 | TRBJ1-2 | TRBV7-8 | ASSFAGYNYGYT
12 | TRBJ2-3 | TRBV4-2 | ASSQAQLPDTQY
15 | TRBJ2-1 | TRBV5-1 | ASSDLSGDGSYNEQF
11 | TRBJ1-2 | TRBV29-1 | SAKTAITYGYT
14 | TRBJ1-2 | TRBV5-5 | ASSLHPPGQGTGYT
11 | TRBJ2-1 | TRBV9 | ASSVAPSGEQF
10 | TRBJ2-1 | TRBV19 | ASSSHRGEQF
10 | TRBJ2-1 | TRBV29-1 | SVAQFNDEQF
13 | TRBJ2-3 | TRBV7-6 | ASSSPTGGADTQY
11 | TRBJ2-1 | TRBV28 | ASTRDSYNEQF
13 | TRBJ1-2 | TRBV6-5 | ASSYSTGGVHGYT
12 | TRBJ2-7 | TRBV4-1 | ASSQDKGSYEQY
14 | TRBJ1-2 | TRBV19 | ASSTSGTDFLYGYT
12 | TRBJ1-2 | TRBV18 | ASSPPEIIGGYT
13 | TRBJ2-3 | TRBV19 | ASSARTGGEDTQY
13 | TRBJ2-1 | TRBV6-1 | ASSEGGRLGGEQF
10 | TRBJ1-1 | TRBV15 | ATSSALTPAF
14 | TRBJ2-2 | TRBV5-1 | ASSPYGGSNTGELF
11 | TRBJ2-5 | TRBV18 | ASSSSTAETQY
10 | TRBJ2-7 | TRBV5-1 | ASSRDSYEQY
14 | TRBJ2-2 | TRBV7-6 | ASSTIPRDEGGELF
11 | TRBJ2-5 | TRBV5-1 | ASSTGTLETQY
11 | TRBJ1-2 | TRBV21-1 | ASSPPENSGYT
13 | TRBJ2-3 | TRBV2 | ASSGGDGGRETQY
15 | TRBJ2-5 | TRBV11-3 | ASSLGLAGGPRETQY
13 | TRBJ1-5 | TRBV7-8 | ASSLDWSENQPQH
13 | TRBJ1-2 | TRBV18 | ASSPRDSFNYGYT
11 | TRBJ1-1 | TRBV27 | ASSFSRDTEAF
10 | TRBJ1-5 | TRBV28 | ASRGSNQPQH
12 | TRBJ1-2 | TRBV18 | ASSLGTGHYGYT
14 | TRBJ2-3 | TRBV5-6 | ASSLRGGQRTDTQY
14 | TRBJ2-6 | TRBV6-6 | ASSRLTGAGANVLT
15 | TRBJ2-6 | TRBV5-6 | ASTPPGLGGGANVLT
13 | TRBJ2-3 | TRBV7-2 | ASSPSRVSSDTQY
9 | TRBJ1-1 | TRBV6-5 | ASSTVTEAF
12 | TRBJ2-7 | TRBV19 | ASSIEGGYYEQY
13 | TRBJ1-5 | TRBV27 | ASSLKGQGNQPQH
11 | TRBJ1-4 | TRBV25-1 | ASRSEGGEKLF
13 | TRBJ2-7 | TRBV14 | ASSQGPPFGYEQY
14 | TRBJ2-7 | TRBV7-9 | ASSLDLGTSNHEQY
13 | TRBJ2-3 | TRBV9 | ASSFRTSGTDTQY
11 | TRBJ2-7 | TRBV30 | AWSVEGVGEQY